The source of this T cell receptor beta chain is a study of cytomegalovirus exposure and HLA in healthy donors. Study summary: A prior analysis found 117 million unique TCR beta sequences from 150 million to 200 million T cells. General observations from the study: Reports showed the classifier diagnosing cytomegalovirus status with high specificity and sensitivity. For most TCR sequences rarity was the rule, although some public TCRs occurred in many donors. Accurate prediction of HLA-A and HLA-B alleles (for most subjects) was reportedly achieved from TCR beta sequences.

The CDR3 sequence is 18 residues long. Germline assignment: CDR1 PRHDT and CDR2 FYEKMQ (reference sequence). Trimming at V came to 3 bases and at J to 0 bases, leaving 11 bases not matched to a gene. A note on this clone: Antigen unknown.

The PCR had 60 Vbeta and 13 Jbeta primers. TCRdb keeps only in-frame clones here, not all; method: immunoSEQ multiplex PCR. The sample has about 170,000 clones; the top ten hold around 1.4%. The specimen sequenced was PBMCs. The receptor was derived from a woman in her sixties in good health and CMV-seronegative. The V call is TRBV13, the J call TRBJ2-1; TRBD2 agrees at 7 bases. CDR3: CASSLGGPGGTSYNEQFF. CDR3 DNA: TGTGCCAGCAGCTTGGGGGGACCCGGGGGGACCTCCTACAATGAGCAGTTCTTC.